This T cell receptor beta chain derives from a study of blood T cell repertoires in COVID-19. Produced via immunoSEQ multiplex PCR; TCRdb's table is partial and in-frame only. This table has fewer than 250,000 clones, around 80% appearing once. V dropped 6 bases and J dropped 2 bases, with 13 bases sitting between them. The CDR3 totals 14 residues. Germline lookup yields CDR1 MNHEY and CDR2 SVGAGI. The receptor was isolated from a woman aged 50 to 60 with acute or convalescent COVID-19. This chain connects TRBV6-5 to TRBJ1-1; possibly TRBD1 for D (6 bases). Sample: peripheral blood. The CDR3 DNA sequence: TGTGCCAGCAGCCCGGGACACTATAACACTGAAGCTTTCTTT. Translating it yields CASSPGHYNTEAFF.